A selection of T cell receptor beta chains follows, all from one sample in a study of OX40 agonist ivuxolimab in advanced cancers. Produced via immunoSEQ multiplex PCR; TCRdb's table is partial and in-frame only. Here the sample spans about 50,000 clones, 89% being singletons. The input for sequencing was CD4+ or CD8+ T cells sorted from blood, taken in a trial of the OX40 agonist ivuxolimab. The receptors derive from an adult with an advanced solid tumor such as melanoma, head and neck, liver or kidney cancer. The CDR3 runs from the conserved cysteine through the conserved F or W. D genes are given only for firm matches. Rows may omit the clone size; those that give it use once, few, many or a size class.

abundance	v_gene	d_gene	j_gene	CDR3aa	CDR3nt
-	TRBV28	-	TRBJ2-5	CASSHRGAQETQYF	TGTGCCAGCAGCCACCGGGGGGCGCAAGAGACCCAGTACTTC
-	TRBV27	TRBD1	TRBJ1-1	CASSQTWDREGAFF	TGTGCCAGCAGTCAAACCTGGGACAGGGAAGGGGCTTTCTTT
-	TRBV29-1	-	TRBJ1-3	CSVADYSGNTIYF	TGCAGCGTCGCAGATTACTCTGGAAACACCATATATTTT
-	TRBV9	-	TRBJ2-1	CASSVGQGGNEQFF	TGTGCCAGCAGCGTAGGGCAGGGGGGCAATGAGCAGTTCTTC
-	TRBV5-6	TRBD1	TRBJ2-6	CASSLGQGSGANVLTF	TGTGCCAGCAGCTTGGGACAGGGATCTGGGGCCAACGTCCTGACTTTC
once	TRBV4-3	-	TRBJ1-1	CASSQVGLNTEAFF	TGCGCCAGCAGCCAAGTTGGTCTGAACACTGAAGCTTTCTTT
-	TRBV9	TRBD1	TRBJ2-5	CASSVGTGGSETQYF	TGTGCCAGCAGCGTGGGGACAGGGGGAAGTGAGACCCAGTACTTC
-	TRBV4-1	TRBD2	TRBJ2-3	CASSQVTSGRATDTQYF	TGCGCCAGCAGCCAGGTAACTAGCGGGAGAGCCACAGATACGCAGTATTTT
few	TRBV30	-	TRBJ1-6	CAWSVGEGSPLHF	TGTGCCTGGAGTGTGGGGGAAGGTTCACCCCTCCACTTT
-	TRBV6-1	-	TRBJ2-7	CASSEQEKQYF	TGTGCCAGCAGTGAACAAGAAAAGCAGTACTTC
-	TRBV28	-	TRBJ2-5	CASSLNPGLELYF	TGTGCCAGCAGCCTAAACCCGGGTCTGGAGCTGTACTTC
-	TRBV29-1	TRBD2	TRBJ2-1	CSVESSSGPSSYNEQFF	TGCAGCGTTGAAAGCTCTAGCGGGCCTAGCTCCTACAATGAGCAGTTCTTC
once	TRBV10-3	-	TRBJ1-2	CATMKTANYGYTF	TGTGCCACCATGAAAACAGCTAACTATGGCTACACCTTC
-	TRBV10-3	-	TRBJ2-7	CAISEAQRPYEQYF	TGTGCCATCAGTGAAGCGCAACGGCCCTACGAGCAGTACTTC
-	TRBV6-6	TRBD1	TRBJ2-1	CASIPDRGHNEQFF	TGTGCCAGCATCCCTGACAGGGGGCACAATGAGCAGTTCTTC
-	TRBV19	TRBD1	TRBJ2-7	CASSAGTGHTYEQYF	TGTGCCAGTAGTGCTGGGACAGGGCATACCTACGAGCAGTACTTC
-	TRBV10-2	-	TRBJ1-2	CASGRSTGGYGYTF	TGCGCCAGCGGAAGATCCACGGGCGGCTATGGCTACACCTTC
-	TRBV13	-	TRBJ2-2	CASSLGLSRLGELFF	TGTGCCAGCAGCTTGGGCTTGAGTCGTTTGGGGGAGCTGTTTTTT
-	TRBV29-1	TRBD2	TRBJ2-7	CSVVGTSGRPGEYF	TGCAGCGTTGTAGGGACTAGCGGGAGGCCGGGGGAGTACTTC
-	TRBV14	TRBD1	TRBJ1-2	CASSVAGTAYGYTF	TGTGCCAGCAGCGTCGCCGGGACAGCCTATGGCTACACCTTC
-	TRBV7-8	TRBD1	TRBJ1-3	CASSLAATGASGNTIYF	TGTGCCAGCAGCTTAGCGGCTACAGGGGCCTCTGGAAACACCATATATTTT
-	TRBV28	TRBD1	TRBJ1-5	CASSSPGDSDQPQHF	TGTGCCAGCAGCTCCCCAGGGGACAGCGATCAGCCCCAGCATTTT
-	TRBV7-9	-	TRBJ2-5	CASSPRSGQETQYF	TGTGCCAGCAGCCCTCGGTCGGGCCAAGAGACCCAGTACTTC
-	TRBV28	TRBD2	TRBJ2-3	CASRISGGPRDTQYF	TGTGCCAGCAGGATTAGCGGGGGGCCCCGAGATACGCAGTATTTT
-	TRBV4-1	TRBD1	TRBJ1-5	CASSQRLGVQGAINQPQHF	TGCGCCAGCAGCCAAAGATTAGGCGTACAGGGGGCAATAAATCAGCCCCAGCATTTT
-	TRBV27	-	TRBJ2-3	CASSLYGRYTDTQYF	TGTGCCAGCAGTTTATATGGCAGATACACAGATACGCAGTATTTT
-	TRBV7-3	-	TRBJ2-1	CASSLTPRNPYNEQFF	TGTGCCAGCAGCTTAACGCCACGGAACCCCTACAATGAGCAGTTCTTC
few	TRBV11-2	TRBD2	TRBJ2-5	CASSFPAGGQETQYF	TGTGCCAGCAGCTTCCCCGCGGGGGGCCAAGAGACCCAGTACTTC
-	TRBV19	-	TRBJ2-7	CASSNSPYEQYF	TGTGCCAGTAGCAACAGCCCCTACGAGCAGTACTTC
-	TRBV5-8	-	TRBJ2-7	CASSKSLSEQYF	TGTGCCAGCAGCAAATCGCTGTCCGAGCAGTACTTC
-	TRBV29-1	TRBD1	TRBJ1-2	CSLWTGEGYTF	TGCAGCCTGTGGACAGGGGAAGGCTACACCTTC
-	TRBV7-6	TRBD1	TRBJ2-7	CASSPTTGQFDEQYF	TGTGCCAGCAGCCCCACGACGGGACAGTTCGACGAGCAGTACTTC
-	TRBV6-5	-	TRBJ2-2	CASSYGQYTGELFF	TGTGCCAGCAGTTACGGGCAGTACACCGGGGAGCTGTTTTTT
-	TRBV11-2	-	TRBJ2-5	CASRVEGYGGTQYF	TGTGCCAGCAGGGTGGAGGGTTACGGGGGTACCCAGTACTTC
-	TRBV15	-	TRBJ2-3	CATSGWDTNSDTQYF	TGTGCCACCAGTGGTTGGGACACCAATTCAGATACGCAGTATTTT